This T cell receptor beta chain derives from a study of radiotherapy plus CTLA-4 blockade in lung cancer. V dropped 2 bases and J dropped 6 bases, with 10 bases sitting between them. The germline gives CDR1 LNHDA, CDR2 SQIVND (reference sequence). This CDR3 is 13 amino acids long. Whole-study findings and limits: Interferon-beta and early blood T cell clone dynamics reportedly predicted response best. An expansion of tumor-derived TCR clones occurred in blood after radiotherapy plus ipilimumab.

TCRdb keeps only in-frame clones here, not all; method: immunoSEQ multiplex PCR. The sample includes roughly 98,000 clones, roughly four fifths of them seen just once. This clone was seen just once. Its cognate antigen is unknown. This sequence was found in a human donor with non-small cell lung cancer that progressed on radiotherapy plus ipilimumab. The V gene is TRBV19, the J gene TRBJ1-1, with D unresolved. The sample was peripheral blood, taken from a patient treated with radiotherapy plus ipilimumab. The CDR3 region has the DNA TGTGCCAGTAGTATAAAGCTTAGGTCTGAAGCTTTCTTT. This gives the protein CASSIKLRSEAFF.